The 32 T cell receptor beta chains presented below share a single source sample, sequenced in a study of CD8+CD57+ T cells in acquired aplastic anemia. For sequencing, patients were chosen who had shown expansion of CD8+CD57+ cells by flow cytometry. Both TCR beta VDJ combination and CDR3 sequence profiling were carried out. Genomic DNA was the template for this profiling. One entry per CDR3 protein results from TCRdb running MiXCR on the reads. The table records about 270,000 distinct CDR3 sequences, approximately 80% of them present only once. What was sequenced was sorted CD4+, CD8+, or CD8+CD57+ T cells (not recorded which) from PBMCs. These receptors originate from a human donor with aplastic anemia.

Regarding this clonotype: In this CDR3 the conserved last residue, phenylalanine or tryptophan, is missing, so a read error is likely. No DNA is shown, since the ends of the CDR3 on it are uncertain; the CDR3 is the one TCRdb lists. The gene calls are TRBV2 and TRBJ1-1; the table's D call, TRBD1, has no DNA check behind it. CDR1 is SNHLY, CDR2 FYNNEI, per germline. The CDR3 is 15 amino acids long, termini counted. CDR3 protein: CASSDAYTDQPQHFG.

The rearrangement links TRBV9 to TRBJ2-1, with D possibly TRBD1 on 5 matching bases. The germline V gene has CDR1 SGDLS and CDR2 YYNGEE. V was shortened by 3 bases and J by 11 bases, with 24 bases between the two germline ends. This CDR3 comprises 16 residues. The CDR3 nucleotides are TGTGCCAGCAGCGCCGACAGCGCCTCCTGTAATTCACAGCAGTTCTTC. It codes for CASSADSASCNSQQFF.

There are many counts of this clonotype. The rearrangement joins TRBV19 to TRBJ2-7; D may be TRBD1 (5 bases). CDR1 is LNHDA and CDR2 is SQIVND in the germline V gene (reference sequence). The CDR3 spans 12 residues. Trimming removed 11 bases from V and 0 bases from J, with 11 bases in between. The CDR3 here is CAVYRSSYEQYV. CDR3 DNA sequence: TGTGCCGTATACAGGAGCTCCTACGAGCAGTACGTC.

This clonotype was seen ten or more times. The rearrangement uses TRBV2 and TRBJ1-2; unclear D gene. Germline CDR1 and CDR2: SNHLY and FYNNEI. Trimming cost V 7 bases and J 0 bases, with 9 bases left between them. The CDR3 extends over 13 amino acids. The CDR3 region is CASTDGPNYGYTF. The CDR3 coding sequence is TGTGCCAGCACCGACGGTCCTAACTATGGCTACACCTTC.

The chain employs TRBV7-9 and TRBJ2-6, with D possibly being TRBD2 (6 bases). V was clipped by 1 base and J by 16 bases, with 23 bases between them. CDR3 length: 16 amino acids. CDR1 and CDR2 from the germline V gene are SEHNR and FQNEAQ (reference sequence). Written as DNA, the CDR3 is TGTGCCAGCAGCTTAGAAAGAAGCGACGGGAGCGACGAGCTGACTTTC. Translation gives CASSLERSDGSDELTF.

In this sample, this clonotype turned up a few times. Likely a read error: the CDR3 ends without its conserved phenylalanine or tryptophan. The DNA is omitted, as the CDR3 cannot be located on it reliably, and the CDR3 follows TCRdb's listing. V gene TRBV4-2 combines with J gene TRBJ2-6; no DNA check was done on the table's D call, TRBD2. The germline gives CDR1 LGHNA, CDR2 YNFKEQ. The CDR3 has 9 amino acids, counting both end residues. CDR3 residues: CASSQDSLA.

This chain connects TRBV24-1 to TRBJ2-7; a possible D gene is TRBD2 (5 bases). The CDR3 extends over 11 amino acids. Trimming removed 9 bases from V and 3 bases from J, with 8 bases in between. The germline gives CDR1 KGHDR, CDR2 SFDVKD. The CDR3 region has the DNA TGTGCCACCGGAGAGGGCTACGAGCAGTACGTC. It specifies CATGEGYEQYV.

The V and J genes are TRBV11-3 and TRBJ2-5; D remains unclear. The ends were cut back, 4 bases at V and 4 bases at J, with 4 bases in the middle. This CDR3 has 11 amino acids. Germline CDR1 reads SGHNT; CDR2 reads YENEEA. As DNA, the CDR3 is TGTGCCAGCAGCTCACCAGAGACCCAGTACTTC. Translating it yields CASSSPETQYF.

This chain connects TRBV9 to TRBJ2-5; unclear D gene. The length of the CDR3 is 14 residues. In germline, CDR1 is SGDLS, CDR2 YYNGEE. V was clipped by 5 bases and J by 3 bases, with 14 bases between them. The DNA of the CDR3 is TGTGCCAGCAGTCAAAGGATGGCGGAAGAGACCCAGTACTTC. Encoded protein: CASSQRMAEETQYF.

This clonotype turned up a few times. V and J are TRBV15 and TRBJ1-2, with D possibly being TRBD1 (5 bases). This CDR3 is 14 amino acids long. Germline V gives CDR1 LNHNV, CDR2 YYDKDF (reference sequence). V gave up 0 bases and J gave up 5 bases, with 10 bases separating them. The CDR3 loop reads CATSRDGAVYGYTF. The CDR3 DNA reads TGTGCCACCAGCAGAGATGGGGCAGTATATGGCTACACCTTC. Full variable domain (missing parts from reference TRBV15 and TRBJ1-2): DAMVIQNPRYQVTQFGKPVTLSCSQTLNHNVMYWYQQKSSQAPKLLFHYYDKDFNNEADTPDNFQSRRPNTSFCFLDIRSPGLGDTAMYLCATSRDGAVYGYTFGSGTRLTVV.

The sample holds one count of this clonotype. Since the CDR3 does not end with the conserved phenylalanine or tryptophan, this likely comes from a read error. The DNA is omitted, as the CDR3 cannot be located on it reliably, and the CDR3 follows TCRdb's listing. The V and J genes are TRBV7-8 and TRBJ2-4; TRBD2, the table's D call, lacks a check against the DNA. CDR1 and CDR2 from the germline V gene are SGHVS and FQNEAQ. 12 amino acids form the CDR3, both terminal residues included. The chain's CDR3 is CASSLATRIYDH.

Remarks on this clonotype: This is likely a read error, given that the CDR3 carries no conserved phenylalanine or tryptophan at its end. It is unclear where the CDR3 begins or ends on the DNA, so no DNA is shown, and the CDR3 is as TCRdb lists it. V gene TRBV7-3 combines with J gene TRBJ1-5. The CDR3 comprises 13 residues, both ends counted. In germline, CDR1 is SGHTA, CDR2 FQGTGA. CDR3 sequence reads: CASSLTKPEHYNE.

The CDR3 loop reads CGSSEGGQSTDTQYF. The DNA of the CDR3 is TGCGGCAGCAGCGAAGGGGGACAGAGCACAGATACGCAGTATTTT. The V call is TRBV29-1, the J call TRBJ2-3, with 7 bases aligning to TRBD1. CDR3 length: 15 residues. In germline, CDR1 is SQVTM, CDR2 ANQGSEA.

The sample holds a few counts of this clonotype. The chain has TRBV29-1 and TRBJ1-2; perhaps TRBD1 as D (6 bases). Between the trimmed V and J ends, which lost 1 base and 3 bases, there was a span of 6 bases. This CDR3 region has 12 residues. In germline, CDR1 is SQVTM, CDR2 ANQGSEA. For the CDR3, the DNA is TGCAGCGTTGAAGGGACAGACTATGGCTACACCTTC. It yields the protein CSVEGTDYGYTF.

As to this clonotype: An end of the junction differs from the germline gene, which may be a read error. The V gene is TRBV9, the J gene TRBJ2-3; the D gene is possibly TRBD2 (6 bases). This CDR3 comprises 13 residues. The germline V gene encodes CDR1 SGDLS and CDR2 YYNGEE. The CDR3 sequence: CASSDHLGGEDGF. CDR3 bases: TGTGCCAGCAGCGATCACCTGGGGGGTGAAGATGGCTTT.

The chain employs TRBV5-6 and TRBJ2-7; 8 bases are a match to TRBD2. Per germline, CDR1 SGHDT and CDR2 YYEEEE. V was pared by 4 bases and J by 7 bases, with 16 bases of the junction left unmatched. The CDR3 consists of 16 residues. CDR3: CASSPVNGGGSDEQYF. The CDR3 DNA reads TGTGCCAGCAGCCCCGTTAACGGCGGGGGGAGCGATGAGCAGTACTTC. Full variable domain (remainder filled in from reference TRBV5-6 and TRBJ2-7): DAGVTQSPTHLIKTRGQQVTLRCSPKSGHDTVSWYQQALGQGPQFIFQYYEEEERQRGNFPDRFSGHQFPNYSSELNVNALLLGDSALYLCASSPVNGGGSDEQYFGPGTRLTVT.

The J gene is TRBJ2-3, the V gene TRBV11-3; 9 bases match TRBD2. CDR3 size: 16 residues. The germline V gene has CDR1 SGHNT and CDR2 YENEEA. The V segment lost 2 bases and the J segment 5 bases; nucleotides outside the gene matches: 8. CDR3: CASSLTSGLVGDTQYF. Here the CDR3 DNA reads TGTGCCAGCAGCTTAACTAGCGGGTTGGTGGGAGATACGCAGTATTTT.

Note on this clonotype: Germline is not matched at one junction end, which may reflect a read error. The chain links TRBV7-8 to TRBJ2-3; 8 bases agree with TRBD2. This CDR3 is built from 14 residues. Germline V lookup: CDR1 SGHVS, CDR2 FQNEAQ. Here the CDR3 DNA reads TGCGCCTCAGTCTGGGGACTAGTGGCACAGATACGCAGTTTT. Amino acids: CASVWGLVAQIRSF.

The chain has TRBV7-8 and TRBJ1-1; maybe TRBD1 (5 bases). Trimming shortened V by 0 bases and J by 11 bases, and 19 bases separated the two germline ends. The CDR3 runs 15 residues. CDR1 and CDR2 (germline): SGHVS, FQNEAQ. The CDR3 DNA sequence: TGTGCCAGCAGCTTAGCGGGACTACCCGATACGGAGGCTTTCTTT. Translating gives CASSLAGLPDTEAFF.

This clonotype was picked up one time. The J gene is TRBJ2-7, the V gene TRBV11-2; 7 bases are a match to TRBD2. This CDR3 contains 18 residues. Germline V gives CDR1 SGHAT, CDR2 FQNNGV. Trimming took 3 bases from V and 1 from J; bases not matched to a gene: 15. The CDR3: CASSFPGGPDALSYEQYV. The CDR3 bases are TGTGCCAGCAGCTTTCCGGGAGGTCCCGATGCGCTTTCCTACGAGCAGTACGTC.

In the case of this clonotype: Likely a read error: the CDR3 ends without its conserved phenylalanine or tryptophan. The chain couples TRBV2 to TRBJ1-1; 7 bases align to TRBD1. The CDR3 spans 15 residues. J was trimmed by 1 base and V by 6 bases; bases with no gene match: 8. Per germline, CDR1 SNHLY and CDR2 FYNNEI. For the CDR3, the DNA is TGTGCCAGCAGCTTAGATCGGACAGGGAACACTGAAGCTTTCTCA. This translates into CASSLDRTGNTEAFS.

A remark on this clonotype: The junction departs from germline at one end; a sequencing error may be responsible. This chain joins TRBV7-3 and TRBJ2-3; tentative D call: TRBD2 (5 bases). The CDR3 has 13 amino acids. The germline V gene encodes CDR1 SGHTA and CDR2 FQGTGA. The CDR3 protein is CASSSAAWETRDF. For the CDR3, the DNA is TGTGCCAGCAGCTCTGCCGCTTGGGAAACGCGGGATTTT.

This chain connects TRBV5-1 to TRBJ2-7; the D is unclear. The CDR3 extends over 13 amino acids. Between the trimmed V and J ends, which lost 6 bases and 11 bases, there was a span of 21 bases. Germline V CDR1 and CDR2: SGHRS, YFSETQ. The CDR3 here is CASTSHADHDEYF. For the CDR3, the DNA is TGCGCCAGCACCAGCCATGCAGACCACGATGAGTACTTC.

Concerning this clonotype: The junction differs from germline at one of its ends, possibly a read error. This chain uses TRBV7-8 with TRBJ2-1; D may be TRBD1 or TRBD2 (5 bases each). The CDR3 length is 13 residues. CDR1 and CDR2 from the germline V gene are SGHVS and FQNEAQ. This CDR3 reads CASSFTGDPDQSF. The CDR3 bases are TGTGCCAGCAGCTTTACTGGGGACCCTGACCAGTCCTTC.

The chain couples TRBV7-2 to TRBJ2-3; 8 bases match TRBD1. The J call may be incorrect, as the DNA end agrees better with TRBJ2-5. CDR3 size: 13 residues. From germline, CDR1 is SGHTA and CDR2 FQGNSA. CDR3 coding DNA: TGTGCCAGCAGCGAGGCAGGGGGCGCCGACCAGTACTTC. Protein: CASSEAGGADQYF.

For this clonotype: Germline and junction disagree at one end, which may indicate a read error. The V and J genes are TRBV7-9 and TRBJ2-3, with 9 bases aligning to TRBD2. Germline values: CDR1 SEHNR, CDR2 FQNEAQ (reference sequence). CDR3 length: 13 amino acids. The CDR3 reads CASGVGRSGGQDF. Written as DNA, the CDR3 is TGTGCCAGCGGGGTTGGGAGAAGCGGGGGGCAGGATTTT.

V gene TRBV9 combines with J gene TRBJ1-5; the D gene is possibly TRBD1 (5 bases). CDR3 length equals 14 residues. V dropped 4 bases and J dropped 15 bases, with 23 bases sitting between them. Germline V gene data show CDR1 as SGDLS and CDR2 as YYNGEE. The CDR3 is CASSPAWGPTHTHF. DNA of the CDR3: TGTGCCAGCAGCCCTGCGTGGGGCCCAACACATACGCATTTT.

The CDR3 protein is CASRPKDRSDGYTF. CDR3 DNA sequence: TGCGCCAGCAGACCGAAGGACAGGTCCGATGGCTACACCTTC. The chain couples TRBV5-1 to TRBJ1-2; 7 bases line up with TRBD1. CDR3 length: 14 residues. CDR1 SGHRS and CDR2 YFSETQ come from the germline V gene. Trimming removed 5 bases from V and 6 bases from J; junction bases left unmatched: 10.

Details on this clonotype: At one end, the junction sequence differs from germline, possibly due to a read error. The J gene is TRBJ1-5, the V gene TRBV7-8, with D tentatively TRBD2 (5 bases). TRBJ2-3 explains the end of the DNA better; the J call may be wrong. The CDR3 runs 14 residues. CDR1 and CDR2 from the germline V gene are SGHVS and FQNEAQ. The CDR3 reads CASSLACSNDTQYF. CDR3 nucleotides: TGTGCCAGCAGTTTAGCGTGTAGCAACGATACGCAGTATTTT.

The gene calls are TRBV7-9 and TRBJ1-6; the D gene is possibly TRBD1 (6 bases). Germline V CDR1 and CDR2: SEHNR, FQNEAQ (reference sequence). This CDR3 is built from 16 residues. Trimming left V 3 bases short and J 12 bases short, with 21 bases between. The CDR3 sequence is CASSFSGGGRREPLHF. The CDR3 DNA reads TGTGCCAGCAGCTTCTCCGGGGGGGGGCGCAGGGAACCCCTCCACTTT.

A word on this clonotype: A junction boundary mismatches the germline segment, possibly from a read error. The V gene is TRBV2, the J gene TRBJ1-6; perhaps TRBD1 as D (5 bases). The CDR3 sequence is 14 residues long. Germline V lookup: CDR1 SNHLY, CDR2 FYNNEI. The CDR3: CASSLRDFNSPLLF. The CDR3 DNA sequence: TGTGCCAGCAGCCTCCGGGACTTTAATTCGCCCCTCCTCTTT.

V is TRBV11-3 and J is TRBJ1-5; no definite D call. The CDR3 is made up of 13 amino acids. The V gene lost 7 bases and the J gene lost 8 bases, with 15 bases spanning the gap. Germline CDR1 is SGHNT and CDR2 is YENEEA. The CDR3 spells CASTSPSPKPQHF. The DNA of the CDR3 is TGTGCCAGCACCTCGCCATCACCTAAGCCCCAGCATTTT. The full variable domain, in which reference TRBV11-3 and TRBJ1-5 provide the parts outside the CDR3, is EAGVVQSPRYKIIEKKQPVAFWCNPISGHNTLYWYLQNLGQGPELLIRYENEEAVDDSQLPKDRFSAERLKGVDSTLKIQPAELGDSAVYLCASTSPSPKPQHFGDGTRLSIL.